The 7 T cell receptor beta chains below come from one sample, sequenced in a study of blood T cell repertoires in COVID-19. Assay used: immunoSEQ multiplex PCR; TCRdb lists only in-frame clones, some missing. The table shows almost 200,000 clones, with just under 85% occurring only once. The sequenced sample consisted of peripheral blood. The receptor set was obtained from a man aged 55 to 70 with COVID-19, enrolled during active disease.

The chain links TRBV18 to TRBJ2-1, with TRBD2 matching 9 bases. J lost 3 bases, V lost 3 bases, and 12 bases had no gene match. CDR3 size: 18 residues. CDR1 and CDR2 from the germline V gene are KGHSH and LQKENI. The CDR3 protein is CASSPAPAGGGGYNEQFF. The CDR3 DNA sequence: TGTGCCAGCTCACCCGCGCCAGCGGGAGGAGGCGGCTACAATGAGCAGTTCTTC.

The chain employs TRBV5-6 and TRBJ2-1; D is uncertain. Germline V gives CDR1 SGHDT, CDR2 YYEEEE. This CDR3 is 14 amino acids long. With 4 bases removed from V and 7 bases from J, the gap between germline ends came to 15 bases. CDR3 amino acids: CASSPVELANEQFF. In DNA form, the CDR3 reads TGTGCCAGCAGCCCAGTGGAGTTAGCTAATGAGCAGTTCTTC.

The chain has TRBV6-5 and TRBJ2-1, with D tentatively TRBD2 (5 bases). Germline V gene lookup returns CDR1 MNHEY and CDR2 SVGAGI. The CDR3 consists of 12 residues. The V end was cut by 4 bases, the J end by 15 bases, with 16 bases between. The CDR3 DNA is TGTGCCAGCAGTTCCCGGCTGGGAGAGGTGTTCTTC. Translation gives CASSSRLGEVFF.

This chain links TRBV19 with TRBJ1-5; TRBD1 matches 7 bases. J lost 4 bases, V lost 9 bases, and 9 bases had no gene match. Per germline, CDR1 LNHDA and CDR2 SQIVND (reference sequence). This CDR3 region has 14 residues. The CDR3 here is CASASTQGNQPQHF. CDR3 bases: TGTGCCAGCGCGAGCACACAGGGGAATCAGCCCCAGCATTTT.

This clone was detected a few times. The same CDR3 arises from other DNA sequences in this sample as well. The chain has TRBV6-1 and TRBJ1-1; D remains ambiguous. There are 13 residues in the CDR3. Germline CDR1 and CDR2: MNHNS and SASEGT. V lost 2 bases and J 0 bases, leaving 4 bases between the germline ends. The DNA for the CDR3 is TGTGCCAGCAGTGAATCGGTGAACACTGAAGCTTTCTTT. Translation: CASSESVNTEAFF.

J is TRBJ1-1 and V is TRBV7-2; 7 bases map to TRBD1. CDR1 is SGHTA, CDR2 FQGNSA, per germline. The CDR3 length is 15 residues. Unmatched junction bases numbered 6, after V lost 4 bases and J lost 1 base. CDR3: CASSSTGSPNTEAFF. In nucleotides, the CDR3 is TGTGCCAGCAGCTCGACAGGGTCCCCGAACACTGAAGCTTTCTTT.

The CDR3, as DNA: TGTGCCAGCAGCTTAGCGGGGCGGGGAACAGGAAACACCATATATTTT. Its translation: CASSLAGRGTGNTIYF. The V and J genes are TRBV7-2 and TRBJ1-3; maybe TRBD1 (5 bases). V was shortened by 0 bases and J by 4 bases, with 13 bases between the two germline ends. This CDR3 comprises 16 residues. Germline V gene sequence: CDR1 SGHTA, CDR2 FQGNSA.